This TCR beta chain was captured in a study of T cells after yellow fever vaccination. This clonotype was found a few times. No antigen is known for it. TCRdb passed the 5' RACE reads through MiXCR, listing each CDR3 protein once. This sample carries 300,000 to 400,000 distinct CDR3 sequences, roughly 8.7% of them seen once, and the ten largest clones take 15% to 20%. Findings and caveats of the study: Weaker overall was a secondary response that nonetheless peaked faster, on day 5 versus 15.

The sample in question was PBMCs, obtained on the day of the first yellow fever vaccination. The sequence was collected from a man in his late teens or twenties who received the YFV17D yellow fever vaccine.

The CDR3 region is CASSLTGGNTDTQYF. CDR3 coding DNA: TGTGCCAGCAGCCTCACCGGAGGAAACACAGATACGCAGTATTTT. The J gene is TRBJ2-3, the V gene TRBV7-6; tentatively, D is TRBD2 (5 bases). Germline values: CDR1 SGHVS, CDR2 FNYEAQ. The CDR3 spans 15 residues. The V gene lost 5 bases and the J gene lost 2 bases, with 14 bases spanning the gap.